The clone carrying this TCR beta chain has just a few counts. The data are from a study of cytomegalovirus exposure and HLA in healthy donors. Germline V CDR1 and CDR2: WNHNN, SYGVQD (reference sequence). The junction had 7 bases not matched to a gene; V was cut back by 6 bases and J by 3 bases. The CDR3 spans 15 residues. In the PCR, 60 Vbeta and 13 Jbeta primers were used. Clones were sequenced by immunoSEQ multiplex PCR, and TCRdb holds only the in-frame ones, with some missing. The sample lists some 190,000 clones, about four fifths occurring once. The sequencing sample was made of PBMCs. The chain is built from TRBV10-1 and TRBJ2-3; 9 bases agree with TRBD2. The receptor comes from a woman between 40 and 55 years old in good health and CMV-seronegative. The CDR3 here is CASRASGMRTDTQYF. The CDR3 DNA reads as TGCGCCAGCAGAGCTAGCGGGATGAGGACAGATACGCAGTATTTT.